The rows below give T cell receptor beta chains drawn from one sample of a study of spatial heterogeneity in lung cancer. Each CDR3 protein is one row after TCRdb ran MiXCR on the 5' RACE reads. The sample has some 36,000 distinct CDR3 sequences; roughly 7.8% are singletons. The sequences come from PBMCs, collected at follow-up. Receptors originate from a male donor with early-stage non-small cell lung cancer. Each CDR3 is given with its conserved first and last residue. The D gene is left open where the match is weak. The size field is filled for only some rows; it gives once, few, many or a size class.

d_gene	abundance	v_gene	j_gene	CDR3nt	CDR3aa
TRBD1	few	TRBV5-1	TRBJ1-2	TGCGCCAGCAGCTTGGAGACAGGGCCCAGGAGAGGCTACACCTTC	CASSLETGPRRGYTF
NA	few	TRBV29-1	TRBJ2-3	TGCAGCGTTGAAGAGGGTCTAGGGACAGATACGCAGTATTTT	CSVEEGLGTDTQYF
NA	many	TRBV18	TRBJ2-2	TGTGCCAGCTCACCACCGAAGGGCTCCATGTCAGACGGGGAGCTGTTTTTT	CASSPPKGSMSDGELFF
TRBD1	many	TRBV6-5	TRBJ1-1	TGTGCCAGCAAACCGGGACAGGGGGCCTCTGAAGCTTTCTTT	CASKPGQGASEAFF
NA	few	TRBV3-1	TRBJ1-1	TGTGCCAGCAGCCAAGATTTGACAGGTGGGGAGACTGAAGCTTTCTTT	CASSQDLTGGETEAFF
NA	many	TRBV7-2	TRBJ2-5	TGTGCCAGCAGCTTAGCCCCGGGGGCCGCAGAGACCCAGTACTTC	CASSLAPGAAETQYF
TRBD2	many	TRBV7-2	TRBJ2-6	TGTGCCCTACTGGGACTAGCGGGGGCCCCGACTGGGGCCAACGTCCTGACTTTC	CALLGLAGAPTGANVLTF
NA	NA	TRBV30	TRBJ1-1	TGTGCCTGGAGTGTACCATGGGCCTACAGTGGGGTGAACACTGAAGCTTTCTTT	CAWSVPWAYSGVNTEAFF
TRBD1	many	TRBV2	TRBJ2-7	TGTGCCAGCAGTCGAGTCCTCGGGACAGGGGTGATGCACGAGCAGTACTTC	CASSRVLGTGVMHEQYF
NA	few	TRBV12-3/TRBV12-4	TRBJ1-1	TGTGCCAGCAGTCCCCGGCTGGTGAGGGTAATGAACACTGAAGCTTTCTTT	CASSPRLVRVMNTEAFF
NA	few	TRBV12-3/TRBV12-4	TRBJ2-1	TGTGCCAGCAGTCCGTCCCTGCGTGAGCAGTTCTTC	CASSPSLREQFF
NA	few	TRBV20-1	TRBJ1-6	TGCAGTGCTAGAGGCAGGGGTTCCTATAATTCACCCCTCCACTTT	CSARGRGSYNSPLHF
NA	many	TRBV7-7	TRBJ2-7	TGTGCTAGCAGCTATGGACAGTCTAGCTCCTACGAGCAGTACTTC	CASSYGQSSSYEQYF
NA	many	TRBV20-1	TRBJ1-1	TGCAGTGCTAGTAATTTTAGGGCGGGGATTACTGAAGCTTTCTTT	CSASNFRAGITEAFF
NA	few	TRBV5-1	TRBJ1-1	TGCGCCAGCAGCTTGACAGGCCCGGCTTTCTTT	CASSLTGPAFF
TRBD1	many	TRBV3-1	TRBJ2-5	TGTGCCAGCAGCCAAGCGAACAGGGGGTACCAAGAGACCCAGTACTTC	CASSQANRGYQETQYF
NA	many	TRBV20-1	TRBJ1-2	TGCAGTGCCACGAAGGGGCAGGAGGTCGACTATGGCTACACCTTC	CSATKGQEVDYGYTF
TRBD2	many	TRBV20-1	TRBJ2-5	TGCAGTGCTAGAGATAAACTAGCGGGGGGAAATCAAGAGACCCAGTACTTC	CSARDKLAGGNQETQYF
NA	many	TRBV20-1	TRBJ2-7	TGCAGTGCCAAACAGGCAGCCGCTTACGAGCAGTACTTC	CSAKQAAAYEQYF
NA	NA	TRBV3-1	TRBJ1-1	TGTGCCAGCAGCCAAAGTCTCGGGGGCACTGAAGCTTTCTTT	CASSQSLGGTEAFF
NA	many	TRBV20-1	TRBJ2-5	TGCAGTGCTAGAGATTGGGAAACGGGGTTCCGGCGGGAGACCCAGTACTTC	CSARDWETGFRRETQYF
TRBD2	many	TRBV7-3	TRBJ2-3	TGTGCCAGCAGCTCCAGACTAGCGGGGGGAAGCACAGATACGCAGTATTTT	CASSSRLAGGSTDTQYF
NA	many	TRBV11-3	TRBJ1-1	TGTGCCAGCAGCTTATCGATGAACACTGAAGCTTTCTTT	CASSLSMNTEAFF
TRBD2	many	TRBV19	TRBJ2-5	TGTGCCAGTAGTACTCTGCTAGCGGGGGGCGAAGAGACCCAGTACTTC	CASSTLLAGGEETQYF
NA	many	TRBV7-2	TRBJ1-5	TGTGCCAGCAGCTTAGCGGAGGGGCAGCCCCAGCATTTT	CASSLAEGQPQHF
TRBD2	many	TRBV11-3	TRBJ2-1	TGTGCCAGCAGCTTAGATCTTGATAGCGGGGGCCCGATGTTCTTC	CASSLDLDSGGPMFF
NA	few	TRBV29-1	TRBJ2-5	TGCAGCGCCGCCGAGGGGGGTCAAGAGACCCAGTACTTC	CSAAEGGQETQYF
NA	many	TRBV10-1	TRBJ1-1	TGCGCCAGCAGGCCGGGACTCCAGAACACTGAAGCTTTCTTT	CASRPGLQNTEAFF
NA	NA	TRBV29-1	TRBJ2-7	TGCAGCGTTCGGCATGGCACCTACGAGCAGTACTTC	CSVRHGTYEQYF
NA	many	TRBV7-3	TRBJ2-5	TGTGCCAGCAGCTTAACTGACATGAGTGAGACCCAGTACTTC	CASSLTDMSETQYF
NA	many	TRBV7-9	TRBJ2-1	TGTGCCAGCAGCTTAGACGCGGGGCCCAATGAGCAGTTCTTC	CASSLDAGPNEQFF
TRBD1	many	TRBV30	TRBJ2-7	TGTGCCTGGAGTGCCGGGACAGGGAGCTCCTACGAGCAGTACTTC	CAWSAGTGSSYEQYF
NA	few	TRBV7-9	TRBJ1-3	TGTGCCAGCAGTTCCCTGGCAGGCCGCTCTGGAAACACCATATATTTT	CASSSLAGRSGNTIYF
TRBD1	many	TRBV19	TRBJ2-2	TGTGCCAGTAGTATAGTGTGGACAGGGAACACCGGGGAGCTGTTTTTT	CASSIVWTGNTGELFF
NA	many	TRBV10-3	TRBJ2-7	TGTGCCATCAGTGTGGACGGCAGCTCCTACGAGCAGTACTTC	CAISVDGSSYEQYF
TRBD2	many	TRBV4-1	TRBJ2-7	TGCGCCAGCAGCCAAGTTCATCTAGCGGAATCCTACGAGCAGTACTTC	CASSQVHLAESYEQYF
NA	many	TRBV4-2	TRBJ2-3	TGTGCCAGCACCCCCTCCCGCACAGATACGCAGTATTTT	CASTPSRTDTQYF
NA	many	TRBV20-1	TRBJ2-3	TGCAGTCGACAGGACCCATCCACAGATACGCAGTATTTT	CSRQDPSTDTQYF
NA	many	TRBV7-9	TRBJ1-5	TGTGCCAGCAGCCGCGGTACTGATCAGCCCCAGCATTTT	CASSRGTDQPQHF
NA	many	TRBV20-1	TRBJ1-1	TGCAGTGCTAGAGATCTGGGGCAGCCACCGAACACTGAAGCTTTCTTT	CSARDLGQPPNTEAFF
NA	NA	TRBV29-1	TRBJ2-5	TGCAGCGTTGAAAGGGGCGGGGGCGAGACCCAGTACTTC	CSVERGGGETQYF
TRBD1	many	TRBV7-2	TRBJ1-2	TGTGCCAGCAGCTTAGCTCCCGGGACAGGGGAGTATGGCTACACCTTC	CASSLAPGTGEYGYTF
TRBD2	many	TRBV11-2	TRBJ2-5	TGTGCCAGCAGCCTAGTTGGGCTAGCGGGGGGGCAAGAGACCCAGTACTTC	CASSLVGLAGGQETQYF
NA	few	TRBV5-4	TRBJ2-1	TGTGCCAGCAGCAGGGAAGGGCCCTACAATGAGCAGTTCTTC	CASSREGPYNEQFF
TRBD2	NA	TRBV7-2	TRBJ2-2	TGTGCCAGCAGCGTGGGCACTAGCGGGAACACCGGGGAGCTGTTTTTT	CASSVGTSGNTGELFF
NA	few	TRBV13	TRBJ2-1	TGTGCCAGCAGCCTGACGGGGGGCCTGCACAATGAGCAGTTCTTC	CASSLTGGLHNEQFF
NA	many	TRBV20-1	TRBJ1-1	TGCAGTGCTAATCATCCCATGAACACTGAAGCTTTCTTT	CSANHPMNTEAFF
NA	many	TRBV29-1	TRBJ2-3	TGCAGCGCCCCCCCAGGGGCCGGCACAGATACGCAGTATTTT	CSAPPGAGTDTQYF
NA	NA	TRBV10-3	TRBJ2-5	TGTGCCATCAGGAGAGGGACCCAAGAGACCCAGTACTTC	CAIRRGTQETQYF
TRBD1	many	TRBV2	TRBJ2-1	TGTGCCAGCTCACGACAGGGGGCTAACAATGAGCAGTTCTTC	CASSRQGANNEQFF
NA	many	TRBV3-1	TRBJ2-2	TGTGCCAGCAGCCACATGAGCGGGGAGCTGTTTTTT	CASSHMSGELFF